The 12 T cell receptor beta chains listed next were all sequenced from one sample in a study of cytomegalovirus exposure and HLA in healthy donors. Primers: 60 Vbeta forward and 13 Jbeta reverse. The table came from immunoSEQ multiplex PCR; TCRdb's copy has only in-frame clones and leaves some out. Its listing shows more than 100,000 clones. The sample taken for sequencing was PBMCs. Receptor source: a man younger than 35 in good health and CMV-seronegative.

The V and J genes are TRBV30 and TRBJ1-2; 12 bases agree with TRBD1. V lost 2 bases to trimming and J lost 4 bases; unmatched junction nucleotides: 5. The CDR3 is 15 amino acids. The V gene's germline CDR1 is GTSNPN and CDR2 SVGIG (reference sequence). The CDR3 bases are TGTGCCTGGAGTACCGGGACAGGGGGCGGCTATGGCTACACCTTC. Its translation is CAWSTGTGGGYGYTF.

J is TRBJ2-7 and V is TRBV10-2; 10 bases are shared with TRBD2. V lost 5 bases to trimming and J lost 2 bases; unmatched junction nucleotides: 12. The CDR3 contains 17 residues. Germline CDR1 and CDR2: WSHSY and SAAADI. CDR3 bases: TGCGCCAGCAGTCCCGAACTCCTAGCGGGAGAAACCTACGAGCAGTACTTC. Its translation is CASSPELLAGETYEQYF.

This chain connects TRBV7-8 to TRBJ2-1, with 14 bases identical to TRBD2. Germline CDR1 SGHVS, CDR2 FQNEAQ. V trimming: 6 bases; J trimming: 9 bases; junction bases outside the gene matches: 7. The CDR3 extends over 15 amino acids. CDR3 DNA sequence: TGTGCCAGCAGAACCGGGACTAGCGGGAGAAGTGAGCAGTTCTTC. Amino acids: CASRTGTSGRSEQFF.

The V call is TRBV19, the J call TRBJ2-7; a weak D match, TRBD1 (5 bases). Germline V CDR1 and CDR2: LNHDA, SQIVND (reference sequence). The CDR3 runs to 18 residues. Trimming removed 3 bases from V and 1 base from J, with 22 bases in between. In DNA form, the CDR3 reads TGTGCCAGTAGTATTTTTGGGCAGGGCGATAAAGGATCCTACGAGCAGTACTTC. Translated, it gives CASSIFGQGDKGSYEQYF.

The V call is TRBV13, the J call TRBJ2-5; TRBD1 is a possible D gene (7 bases). CDR1 is PRHDT, CDR2 FYEKMQ, per germline (reference sequence). V lost 5 bases to trimming and J lost 2 bases, with 18 bases between them. The CDR3 consists of 16 residues. The CDR3 here is CASSPEGQPEQETQYF. In nucleotides, the CDR3 is TGTGCCAGCAGCCCGGAGGGACAGCCCGAGCAAGAGACCCAGTACTTC.

The J gene is TRBJ2-7, the V gene TRBV25-1, with no clear D. The CDR3 is made up of 12 amino acids. Germline V gene lookup returns CDR1 MGHDK and CDR2 SYGVNS. V lost 1 base to trimming and J lost 6 bases, with 7 bases between them. CDR3 sequence reads: CASSESGFEQYF. Here the CDR3 DNA reads TGTGCCAGCAGTGAATCAGGCTTCGAGCAGTACTTC.

The V and J genes are TRBV5-4 and TRBJ2-6; D may be TRBD1 (5 bases). Germline CDR1 SGHNT, CDR2 YYREEE (reference sequence). Trimming stripped 2 bases from V and 4 bases from J, with 13 bases between. This CDR3 region has 16 residues. CDR3 in amino acids: CASSLWGLTGANVLTF. The CDR3 nucleotides are TGTGCCAGCAGCTTATGGGGCCTTACCGGGGCCAACGTCCTGACTTTC.

V usage is TRBV30 and J usage is TRBJ2-7, with 7 bases fitting TRBD1. Germline V gene sequence: CDR1 GTSNPN, CDR2 SVGIG (reference sequence). The CDR3 is made up of 12 amino acids. V lost 2 bases to trimming and J lost 5 bases; unmatched junction nucleotides: 3. The DNA of the CDR3 is TGTGCCTGGAGTCCACAGGGGAACGAGCAGTACTTC. Amino acids: CAWSPQGNEQYF.

J is TRBJ2-7 and V is TRBV5-6, with D unresolved. This CDR3 is built from 14 residues. Germline V gene data show CDR1 as SGHDT and CDR2 as YYEEEE. V was shortened by 1 base and J by 2 bases, with 10 bases between the two germline ends. CDR3 nucleotide sequence: TGTGCCAGCAGCTTGTTTGTAGGAGCCTACGAGCAGTACTTC. Translating it yields CASSLFVGAYEQYF.

The chain recombines TRBV29-1 with TRBJ1-2, with TRBD1 matching over 9 bases. Germline V gene lookup returns CDR1 SQVTM and CDR2 ANQGSEA. The junction had 13 bases not matched to a gene; V was cut back by 3 bases and J by 5 bases. The CDR3 sequence is 16 residues long. CDR3 in amino acids: CSVDSGQGLMGYGYTF. As DNA, the CDR3 is TGCAGCGTTGATTCGGGACAGGGTTTGATGGGGTATGGCTACACCTTC.

The chain combines TRBV6-5 with TRBJ1-5; D is undetermined. The CDR3 runs 13 residues. The V and J ends lost 6 bases and 0 bases respectively, with 6 bases between them. Looked up from germline, CDR1 is MNHEY and CDR2 is SVGAGI. The CDR3 DNA is TGTGCCAGCAGACCTAATAGCAATCAGCCCCAGCATTTT. Translated, it gives CASRPNSNQPQHF.

V is TRBV2 and J is TRBJ2-3; 8 bases agree with TRBD2. This CDR3 region has 15 residues. V lost 8 bases to trimming and J lost 7 bases; unmatched junction nucleotides: 14. From germline, CDR1 is SNHLY and CDR2 FYNNEI. CDR3 sequence (DNA): TGTGCCAGCCGCGTCGGTTCGGGAGGGACGTATACGCAGTATTTT. Its translation: CASRVGSGGTYTQYF. The whole variable domain, filled in from reference TRBV2 and TRBJ2-3, reads EPEVTQTPSHQVTQMGQEVILRCVPISNHLYFYWYRQILGQKVEFLVSFYNNEISEKSEIFDDQFSVERPDGSNFTLKIRSTKLEDSAMYFCASRVGSGGTYTQYFGPGTRLTVL.